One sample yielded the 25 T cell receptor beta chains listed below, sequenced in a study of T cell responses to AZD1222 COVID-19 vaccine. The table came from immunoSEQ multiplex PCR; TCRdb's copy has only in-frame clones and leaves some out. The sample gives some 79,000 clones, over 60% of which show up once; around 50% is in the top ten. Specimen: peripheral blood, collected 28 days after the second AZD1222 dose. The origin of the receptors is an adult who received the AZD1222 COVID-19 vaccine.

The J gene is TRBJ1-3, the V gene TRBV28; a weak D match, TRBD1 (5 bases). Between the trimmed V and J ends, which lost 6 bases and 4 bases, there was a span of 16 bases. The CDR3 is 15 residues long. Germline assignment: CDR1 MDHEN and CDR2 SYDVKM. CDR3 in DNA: TGTGCCAGCAGCCCCGGCCAGGGAGGAGGAAACACCATATATTTT. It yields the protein CASSPGQGGGNTIYF.

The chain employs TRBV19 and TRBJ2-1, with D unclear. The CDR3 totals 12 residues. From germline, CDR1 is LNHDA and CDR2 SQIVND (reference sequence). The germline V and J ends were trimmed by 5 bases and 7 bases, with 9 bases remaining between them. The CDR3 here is CASSWVGNEQFF. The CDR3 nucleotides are TGTGCCAGTAGTTGGGTGGGGAATGAGCAGTTCTTC.

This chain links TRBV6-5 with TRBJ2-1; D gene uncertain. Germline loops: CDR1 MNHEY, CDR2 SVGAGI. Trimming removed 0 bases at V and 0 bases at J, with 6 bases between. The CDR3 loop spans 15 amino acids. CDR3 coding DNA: TGTGCCAGCAGTTACTCGGGCTCCTCCTACAATGAGCAGTTCTTC. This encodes CASSYSGSSYNEQFF.

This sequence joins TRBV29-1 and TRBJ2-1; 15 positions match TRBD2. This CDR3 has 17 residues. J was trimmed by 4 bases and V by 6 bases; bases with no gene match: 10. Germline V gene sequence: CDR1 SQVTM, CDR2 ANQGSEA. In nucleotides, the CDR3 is TGCAGCGTCCGGACTAGCGGGAGGGCCCTACGATACAATGAGCAGTTCTTC. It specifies CSVRTSGRALRYNEQFF.

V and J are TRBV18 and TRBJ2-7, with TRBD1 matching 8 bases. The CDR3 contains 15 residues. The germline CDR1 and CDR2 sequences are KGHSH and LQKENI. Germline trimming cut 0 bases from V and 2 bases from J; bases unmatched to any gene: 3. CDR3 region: CASSPPGQDPYEQYF. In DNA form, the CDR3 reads TGTGCCAGCTCACCACCGGGACAGGACCCCTACGAGCAGTACTTC.

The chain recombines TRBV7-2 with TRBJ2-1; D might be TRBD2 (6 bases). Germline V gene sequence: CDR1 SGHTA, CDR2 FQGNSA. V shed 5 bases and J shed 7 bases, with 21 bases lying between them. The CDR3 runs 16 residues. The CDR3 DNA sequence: TGTGCCAGCAGCATACCGCAGGGAGGACACAATAATGAGCAGTTCTTC. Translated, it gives CASSIPQGGHNNEQFF.

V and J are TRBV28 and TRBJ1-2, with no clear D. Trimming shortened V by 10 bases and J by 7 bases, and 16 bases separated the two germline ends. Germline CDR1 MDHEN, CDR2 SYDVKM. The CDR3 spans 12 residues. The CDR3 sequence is CATIATRSGYTF. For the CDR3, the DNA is TGTGCCACCATCGCCACTAGGAGTGGCTACACCTTC.

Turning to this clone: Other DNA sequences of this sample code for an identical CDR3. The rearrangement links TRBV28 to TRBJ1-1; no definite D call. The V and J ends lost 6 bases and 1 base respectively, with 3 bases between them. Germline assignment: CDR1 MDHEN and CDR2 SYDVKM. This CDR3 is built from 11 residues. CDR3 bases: TGTGCCAGCAGAGAGAACACTGAAGCTTTCTTT. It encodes CASRENTEAFF. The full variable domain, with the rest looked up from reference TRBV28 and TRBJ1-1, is DVKVTQSSRYLVKRTGEKVFLECVQDMDHENMFWYRQDPGLGLRLIYFSYDVKMKEKGDIPEGYSVSREKKERFSLILESASTNQTSMYLCASRENTEAFFGQGTRLTVV.

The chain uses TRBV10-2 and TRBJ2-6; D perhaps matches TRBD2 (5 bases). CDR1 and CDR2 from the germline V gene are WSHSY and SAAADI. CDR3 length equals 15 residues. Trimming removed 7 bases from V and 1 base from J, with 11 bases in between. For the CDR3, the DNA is TGCGCCAGCACCCCCCGGGGTTCTGGGGCCAACGTCCTGACTTTC. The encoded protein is CASTPRGSGANVLTF.

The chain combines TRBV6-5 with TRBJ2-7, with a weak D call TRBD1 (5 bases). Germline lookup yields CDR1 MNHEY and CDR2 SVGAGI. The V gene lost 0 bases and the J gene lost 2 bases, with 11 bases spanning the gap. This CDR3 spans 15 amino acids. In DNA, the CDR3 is TGTGCCAGCAGTTACTCGAGACAGAGGACCTACGAGCAGTACTTC. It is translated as CASSYSRQRTYEQYF.

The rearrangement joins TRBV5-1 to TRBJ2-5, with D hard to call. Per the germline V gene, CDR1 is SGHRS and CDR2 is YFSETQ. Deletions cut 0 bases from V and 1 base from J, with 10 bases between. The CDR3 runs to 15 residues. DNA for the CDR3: TGCGCCAGCAGCTTGGATGTCGGTTCCCAAGAGACCCAGTACTTC. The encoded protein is CASSLDVGSQETQYF.

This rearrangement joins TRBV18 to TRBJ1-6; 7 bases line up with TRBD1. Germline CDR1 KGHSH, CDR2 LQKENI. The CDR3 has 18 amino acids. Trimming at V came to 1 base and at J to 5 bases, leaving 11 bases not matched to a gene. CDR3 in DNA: TGTGCCAGCTCACCACTTGACAGGGTATCGGGGGATAATTCACCCCTCCACTTT. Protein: CASSPLDRVSGDNSPLHF.

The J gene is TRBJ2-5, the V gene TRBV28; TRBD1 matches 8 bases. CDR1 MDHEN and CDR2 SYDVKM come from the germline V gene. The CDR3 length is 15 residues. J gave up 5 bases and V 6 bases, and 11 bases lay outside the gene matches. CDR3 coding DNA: TGTGCCAGCAGGCCCGAGGACAGGGCGGGTGAGACCCAGTACTTC. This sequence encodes CASRPEDRAGETQYF.

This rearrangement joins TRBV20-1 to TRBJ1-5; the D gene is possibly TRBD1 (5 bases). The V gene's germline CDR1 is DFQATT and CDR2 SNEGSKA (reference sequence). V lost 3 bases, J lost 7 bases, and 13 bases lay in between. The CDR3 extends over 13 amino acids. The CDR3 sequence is CSASGGGNQPQHF. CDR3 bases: TGCAGTGCTAGTGGTGGGGGTAACCAGCCCCAGCATTTT.

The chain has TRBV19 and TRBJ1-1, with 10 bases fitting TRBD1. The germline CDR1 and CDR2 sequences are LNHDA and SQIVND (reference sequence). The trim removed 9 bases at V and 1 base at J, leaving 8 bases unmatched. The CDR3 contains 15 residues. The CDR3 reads CARTTGGKWNTEAFF. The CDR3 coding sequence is TGTGCCAGAACGACAGGGGGCAAATGGAACACTGAAGCTTTCTTT. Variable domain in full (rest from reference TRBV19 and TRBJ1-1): DGGITQSPKYLFRKEGQNVTLSCEQNLNHDAMYWYRQDPGQGLRLIYYSQIVNDFQKGDIAEGYSVSREKKESFPLTVTSAQKNPTAFYLCARTTGGKWNTEAFFGQGTRLTVV.

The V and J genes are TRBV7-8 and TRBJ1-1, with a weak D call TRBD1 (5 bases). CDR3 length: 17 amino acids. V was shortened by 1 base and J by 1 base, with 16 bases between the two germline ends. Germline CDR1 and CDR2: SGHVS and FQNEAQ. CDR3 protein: CASSLVEKGHTNTEAFF. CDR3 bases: TGTGCCAGCAGCTTAGTTGAAAAAGGACATACGAACACTGAAGCTTTCTTT. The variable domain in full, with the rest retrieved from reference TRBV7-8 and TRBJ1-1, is GAGVSQSPRYKVAKRGQDVALRCDPISGHVSLFWYQQALGQGPEFLTYFQNEAQLDKSGLPSDRFFAERPEGSVSTLKIQRTQQEDSAVYLCASSLVEKGHTNTEAFFGQGTRLTVV.

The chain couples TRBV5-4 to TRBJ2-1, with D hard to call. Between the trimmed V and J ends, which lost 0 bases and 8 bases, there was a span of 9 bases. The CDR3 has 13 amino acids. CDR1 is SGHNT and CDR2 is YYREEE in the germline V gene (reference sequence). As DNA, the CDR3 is TGTGCCAGCAGCTTGGAGTCTGGTGATGAGCAGTTCTTC. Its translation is CASSLESGDEQFF. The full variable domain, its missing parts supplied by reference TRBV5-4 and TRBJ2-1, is ETGVTQSPTHLIKTRGQQVTLRCSSQSGHNTVSWYQQALGQGPQFIFQYYREEENGRGNFPPRFSGLQFPNYSSELNVNALELDDSALYLCASSLESGDEQFFGPGTRLTVL.

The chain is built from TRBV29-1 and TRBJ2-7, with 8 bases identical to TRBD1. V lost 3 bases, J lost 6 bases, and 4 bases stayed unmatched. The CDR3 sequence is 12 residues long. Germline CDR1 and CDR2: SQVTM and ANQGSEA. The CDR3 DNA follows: TGCAGCGTTGACGGAACAGGGGGCGAGCAGTACTTC. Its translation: CSVDGTGGEQYF.

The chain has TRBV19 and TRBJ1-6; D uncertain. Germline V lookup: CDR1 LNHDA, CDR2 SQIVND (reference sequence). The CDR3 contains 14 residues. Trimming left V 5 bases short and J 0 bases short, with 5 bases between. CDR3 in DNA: TGTGCCAGTAGTGGAAGCTCCTATAATTCACCCCTCCACTTT. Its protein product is CASSGSSYNSPLHF.

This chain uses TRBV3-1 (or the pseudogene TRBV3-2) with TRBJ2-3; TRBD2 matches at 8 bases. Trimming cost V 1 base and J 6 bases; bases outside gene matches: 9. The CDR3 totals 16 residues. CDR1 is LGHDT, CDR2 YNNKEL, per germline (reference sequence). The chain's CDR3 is CASSQVGGGLMDTQYF. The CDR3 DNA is TGTGCCAGCAGCCAAGTCGGGGGGGGGTTGATGGATACGCAGTATTTT.

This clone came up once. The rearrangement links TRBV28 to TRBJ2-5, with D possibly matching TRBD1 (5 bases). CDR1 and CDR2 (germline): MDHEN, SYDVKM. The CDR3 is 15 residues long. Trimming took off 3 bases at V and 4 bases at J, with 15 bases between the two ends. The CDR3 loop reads CASSFTLRASETQYF. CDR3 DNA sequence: TGTGCCAGCAGTTTTACCCTCAGGGCCTCAGAGACCCAGTACTTC.

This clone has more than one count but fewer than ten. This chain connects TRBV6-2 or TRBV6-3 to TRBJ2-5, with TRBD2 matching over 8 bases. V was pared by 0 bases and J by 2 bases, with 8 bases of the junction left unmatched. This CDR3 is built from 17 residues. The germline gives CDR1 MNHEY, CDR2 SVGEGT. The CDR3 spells CASSYSISSGRQETQYF. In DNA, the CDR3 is TGTGCCAGCAGTTACTCGATTTCGAGCGGGAGACAAGAGACCCAGTACTTC.

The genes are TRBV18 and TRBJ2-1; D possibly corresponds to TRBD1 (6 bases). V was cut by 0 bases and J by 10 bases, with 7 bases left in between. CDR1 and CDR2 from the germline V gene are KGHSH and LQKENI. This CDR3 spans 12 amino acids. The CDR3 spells CASSPPGAEQFF. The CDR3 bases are TGTGCCAGCTCACCACCGGGGGCGGAGCAGTTCTTC. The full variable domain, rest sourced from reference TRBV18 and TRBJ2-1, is NAGVMQNPRHLVRRRGQEARLRCSPMKGHSHVYWYRQLPEEGLKFMVYLQKENIIDESGMPKERFSAEFPKEGPSILRIQQVVRGDSAAYFCASSPPGAEQFFGPGTRLTVL.

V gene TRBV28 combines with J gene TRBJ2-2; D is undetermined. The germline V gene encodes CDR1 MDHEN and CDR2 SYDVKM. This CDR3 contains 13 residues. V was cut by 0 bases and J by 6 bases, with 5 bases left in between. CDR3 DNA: TGTGCCAGCAGTTTATGGTCGGCCGGGGAGCTGTTTTTT. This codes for CASSLWSAGELFF. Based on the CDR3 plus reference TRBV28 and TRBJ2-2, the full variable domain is DVKVTQSSRYLVKRTGEKVFLECVQDMDHENMFWYRQDPGLGLRLIYFSYDVKMKEKGDIPEGYSVSREKKERFSLILESASTNQTSMYLCASSLWSAGELFFGEGSRLTVL.

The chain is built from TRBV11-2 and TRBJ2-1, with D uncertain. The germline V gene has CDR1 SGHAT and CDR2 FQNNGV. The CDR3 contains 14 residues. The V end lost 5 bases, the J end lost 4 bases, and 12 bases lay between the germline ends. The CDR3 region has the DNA TGTGCCAGCAGCCGAAAAACAGAGTACAATGAGCAGTTCTTC. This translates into CASSRKTEYNEQFF.